This TCR beta chain comes out of a study of spatial heterogeneity in lung cancer. The CDR3 is made up of 12 amino acids. The germline V gene encodes CDR1 SGHDT and CDR2 YYEEEE. The junction had 5 bases not matched to a gene; V was cut back by 5 bases and J by 7 bases. Noted time point: sample taken at primary tumor resection. The sequenced material consisted of unsorted whole RNA from tumor, nontumor lung or frozen PBMC. This clonotype was seen ten or more times. This beta chain is a stray read from a library made for alpha chains; its abundance is not meaningful. Every TCR cDNA molecule carried a tag that served as a unique molecular identifier. A single record per CDR3 protein comes from TCRdb applying MiXCR to the 5' RACE reads. The table shows about 7,900 distinct CDR3 sequences, with 3.5% to 5% occurring only once.

The chain is built from TRBV5-6 and TRBJ2-5, with 7 bases fitting TRBD2. The sample was PBMCs, taken at surgery. The source is a male donor with early-stage non-small cell lung cancer. The CDR3 is CASRGPGGTQYF. DNA of the CDR3: TGTGCCAGCAGAGGGCCGGGGGGGACCCAGTACTTC.